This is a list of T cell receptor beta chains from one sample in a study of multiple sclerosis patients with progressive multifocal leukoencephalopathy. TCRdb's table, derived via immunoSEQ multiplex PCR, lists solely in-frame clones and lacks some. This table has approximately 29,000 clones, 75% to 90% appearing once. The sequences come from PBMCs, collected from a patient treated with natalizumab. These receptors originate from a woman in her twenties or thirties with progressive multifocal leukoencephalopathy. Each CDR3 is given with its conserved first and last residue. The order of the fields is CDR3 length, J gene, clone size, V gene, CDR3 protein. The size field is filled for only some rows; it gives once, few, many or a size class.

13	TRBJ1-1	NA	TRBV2	CASQITGNTEAFF
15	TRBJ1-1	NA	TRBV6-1	CASSEQGGRNTEAFF
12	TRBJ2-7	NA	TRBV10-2	CATLGLSYEQYF
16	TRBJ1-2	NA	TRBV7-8	CASTLTNRPSGYGYTF
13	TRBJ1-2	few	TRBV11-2	CASSLERQGRHSF
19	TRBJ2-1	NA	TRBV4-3	CASSQDKGTEGLFYNEQFF
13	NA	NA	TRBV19	CASSFRGSYEQYF
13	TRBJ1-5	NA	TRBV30	CAWSVQEGQPQHF
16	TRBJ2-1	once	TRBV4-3	CASSQGWDNSYNEQFF
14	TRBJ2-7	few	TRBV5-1	CASNRDPDLDGQYF
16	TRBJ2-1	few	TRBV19	CASSIALAGGNNEQFF
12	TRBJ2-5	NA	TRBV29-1	CSVAGLGETQYF
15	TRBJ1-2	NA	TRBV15	CATSREGALDYGYTF
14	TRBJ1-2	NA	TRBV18	CASSPTGTGVGYTF
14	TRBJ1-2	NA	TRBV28	CASSPVRQGDGYTF
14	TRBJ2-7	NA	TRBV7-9	CASSLGPGAYEQYF
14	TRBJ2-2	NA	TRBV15	CATSPDRVGGELFF
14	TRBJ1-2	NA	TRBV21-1	CASSKTGGHYGYTF
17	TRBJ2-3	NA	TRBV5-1	CASTTIGGPTSTDTQYF
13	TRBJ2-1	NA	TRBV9	CASSGLGSSEQFF
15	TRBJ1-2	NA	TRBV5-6	CASSLPGRSGYGYTF
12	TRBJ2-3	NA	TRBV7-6	CASSHPPDTQYF
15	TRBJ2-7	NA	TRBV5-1	CASSPDRGSVNEQYF
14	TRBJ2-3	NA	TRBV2	CASSRTTWGDTQYF
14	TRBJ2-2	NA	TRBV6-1	CASSSDRHTGELFF
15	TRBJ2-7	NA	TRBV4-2	CASSQDGTSAYEQYF